This T cell receptor beta chain was sequenced in a study of blood T cell repertoires in COVID-19. Generated by immunoSEQ multiplex PCR, the TCRdb table keeps only in-frame clones and is missing some. The sample contains around 230,000 clones, over 70% of which appear only once. This CDR3 is 17 amino acids long. V gave up 5 bases and J gave up 5 bases; unmatched junction bases: 13. Germline-derived CDR1 and CDR2 are SGDLS and YYNGEE. The chain couples TRBV9 to TRBJ2-1; 10 bases map to TRBD2. The receptor comes from a woman at least 80 years old with acute or convalescent COVID-19. Sequenced sample: peripheral blood. In DNA, the CDR3 is TGTGCCAGCAGTAAGGCCCTAGCGGGGGTAGCTGACAATGAGCAGTTCTTC. Translation: CASSKALAGVADNEQFF.